This TCR beta chain appears in the sequencing data of a study of post-analysis software for immune sequencing data. The wider study: Included courses were relapsing-remitting and secondary progressive multiple sclerosis; progressive-relapsing multiple sclerosis was also included. Regarding the study as a whole: People with multiple sclerosis had a significantly lower normalized Chao1 diversity than controls did. Among roughly 5 TRBV segments more frequent in patients than controls were TRBV5-6, TRBV5-1 and TRBV20-1.

The CDR3 is made up of 14 amino acids. From germline, CDR1 is SGHAT and CDR2 FQNNGV. V lost 3 bases, J lost 6 bases, and 12 bases lay in between. There are a few counts of this clonotype. Its antigen is not identified. Prepared libraries of TCR beta cDNA carried unique molecular identifiers. TCRdb used MiXCR to reprocess the PCR reads, holding one entry per CDR3 protein. The profile shows hundreds of thousands of distinct CDR3 sequences, 40% to 55% of them singletons. The sequence derives from a girl under 18 with multiple sclerosis. Sample: blood. The V gene is TRBV11-2, the J gene TRBJ2-1; D is uncertain. CDR3 protein: CASSLGISRNEQFF. CDR3 DNA sequence: TGTGCCAGCAGCTTGGGCATTAGCCGCAATGAGCAGTTCTTC.